This passage covers 20 T cell receptor beta chains from one sample sequenced in a study of blood T cell repertoires in COVID-19. The method was immunoSEQ multiplex PCR; TCRdb's version includes in-frame clones alone and lacks a portion of them. Among about 400,000 clones listed, around 87% were seen once. Material: peripheral blood. The receptor set was obtained from a human donor in a cohort sampled during active COVID-19.

J is TRBJ1-1 and V is TRBV3-1 (or the pseudogene TRBV3-2); the D gene is possibly TRBD1 (6 bases). Trimming cost V 4 bases and J 4 bases, with 13 bases left between them. The CDR3 length is 14 residues. Looked up from germline, CDR1 is LGHDT and CDR2 is YNNKEL (reference sequence). CDR3 DNA: TGTGCCAGCAGCCCCGGTATAGGGGGCACTGAAGCTTTCTTT. It specifies CASSPGIGGTEAFF.

This chain links TRBV30 with TRBJ2-3, with 10 positions matching TRBD2. This CDR3 has 14 amino acids. J was trimmed by 4 bases and V by 5 bases; bases with no gene match: 6. Per the germline V gene, CDR1 is GTSNPN and CDR2 is SVGIG (reference sequence). The CDR3 sequence is CAWALAGASDTQYF. DNA for the CDR3: TGTGCCTGGGCCCTAGCGGGGGCCTCAGATACGCAGTATTTT.

The J gene is TRBJ2-3, the V gene TRBV5-1, with 8 bases that match TRBD2. V was clipped by 2 bases and J by 4 bases; unmatched bases: 0. Germline V lookup: CDR1 SGHRS, CDR2 YFSETQ. This CDR3 contains 13 residues. In nucleotides, the CDR3 is TGCGCCAGCAGCTTCGGGGGGGCAGATACGCAGTATTTT. Residues: CASSFGGADTQYF.

The chain has TRBV6-6 and TRBJ2-3; no definite D call. CDR1 and CDR2 (germline): MNHNY, SVGAGI (reference sequence). The CDR3 covers 11 residues. V gave up 3 bases and J gave up 5 bases, with 3 bases separating them. Here the CDR3 DNA reads TGTGCCAGCAGTTATAAAGATACGCAGTATTTT. Translation gives CASSYKDTQYF.

The V and J genes are TRBV27 and TRBJ1-2; D possibly corresponds to TRBD1 (5 bases). Trimming took 6 bases from V and 0 from J, leaving 29 bases between them. The CDR3 consists of 20 residues. CDR1 is MNHEY, CDR2 SMNVEV, per germline (reference sequence). The CDR3 loop is CASSPQALQASLEPNYGYTF. CDR3 in DNA: TGTGCCAGCAGCCCCCAGGCCCTACAGGCATCCTTAGAACCTAACTATGGCTACACCTTC.

This chain uses TRBV5-1 with TRBJ2-3; tentatively, D is TRBD2 (5 bases). The ends were cut back, 0 bases at V and 9 bases at J, with 11 bases in the middle. Germline V gene lookup returns CDR1 SGHRS and CDR2 YFSETQ. The CDR3 consists of 13 residues. This CDR3 reads CASSLGLTETQYF. CDR3 nucleotides: TGCGCCAGCAGCTTGGGACTAACCGAAACGCAGTATTTT. Full variable domain (outside the CDR3, taken from reference TRBV5-1 and TRBJ2-3): KAGVTQTPRYLIKTRGQQVTLSCSPISGHRSVSWYQQTPGQGLQFLFEYFSETQRNKGNFPGRFSGRQFSNSRSEMNVSTLELGDSALYLCASSLGLTETQYFGPGTRLTVL.

The genes are TRBV30 and TRBJ1-6; no clear D gene. Trimming cost V 5 bases and J 7 bases, with 9 bases left between them. The CDR3 is made up of 12 amino acids. Germline V gene sequence: CDR1 GTSNPN, CDR2 SVGIG (reference sequence). Here the CDR3 DNA reads TGTGCCTGGGGACCCCCGAATTCACCCCTCCACTTT. Amino acid sequence: CAWGPPNSPLHF.

J is TRBJ2-7 and V is TRBV19; D is possibly TRBD1 (6 bases). Germline CDR1 reads LNHDA; CDR2 reads SQIVND (reference sequence). The CDR3 has 13 residues. Trimming removed 8 bases at V and 5 bases at J, with 16 bases between. Here the CDR3 reads CASGDRFGDEQYF. The CDR3 DNA follows: TGTGCCAGTGGAGACAGGTTTGGCGACGAGCAGTACTTC.

This clone showed up just a few times. The CDR3, as DNA: TGTGCCAGCACCCTGACAGGGAACACTGAAGCTTTCTTT. Encoded protein: CASTLTGNTEAFF. The rearrangement joins TRBV6-1 to TRBJ1-1, with a tentative D call TRBD1 (6 bases). Germline CDR1 and CDR2: MNHNS and SASEGT. V lost 7 bases to trimming and J lost 1 base, with 10 bases between them. The CDR3 runs 13 residues.

The chain combines TRBV5-1 with TRBJ1-1; the D gene is possibly TRBD1 (5 bases). CDR1 SGHRS and CDR2 YFSETQ come from the germline V gene. CDR3 length equals 14 residues. V shed 2 bases and J shed 0 bases, with 8 bases lying between them. CDR3 nucleotide sequence: TGCGCCAGCAGCTTCGGGGGGTTGAACACTGAAGCTTTCTTT. Protein sequence: CASSFGGLNTEAFF. Using reference TRBV5-1 and TRBJ1-1 for the parts outside the CDR3, the full variable domain is KAGVTQTPRYLIKTRGQQVTLSCSPISGHRSVSWYQQTPGQGLQFLFEYFSETQRNKGNFPGRFSGRQFSNSRSEMNVSTLELGDSALYLCASSFGGLNTEAFFGQGTRLTVV.

This clone was observed a handful of times. The rearrangement uses TRBV2 and TRBJ2-2, with a weak D call TRBD1 (5 bases). V was pared by 3 bases and J by 3 bases, with 8 bases between. CDR1 SNHLY and CDR2 FYNNEI come from the germline V gene. The CDR3 consists of 14 residues. Here the CDR3 reads CASSESGYTGELFF. The CDR3 coding sequence is TGTGCCAGCAGTGAGTCAGGGTACACCGGGGAGCTGTTTTTT.

This chain links TRBV7-3 with TRBJ2-3; 10 bases are a match to TRBD2. Germline CDR1 and CDR2: SGHTA and FQGTGA. This CDR3 is 15 amino acids long. The V gene end was trimmed by 4 bases and the J gene end by 4 bases; junction bases not matched to a gene: 5. CDR3 protein: CASSSSGGAPDTQYF. The CDR3 region has the DNA TGTGCCAGCAGCTCAAGCGGGGGGGCACCAGATACGCAGTATTTT.

The genes are TRBV19 and TRBJ2-3; the D gene is possibly TRBD1 (6 bases). This CDR3 is 15 amino acids long. V was clipped by 7 bases and J by 1 base, with 15 bases between them. Germline CDR1 LNHDA, CDR2 SQIVND (reference sequence). CDR3 in amino acids: CASNRISGGTDTQYF. The CDR3 region has the DNA TGTGCCAGTAATCGGATTTCAGGGGGCACAGATACGCAGTATTTT.

This chain links TRBV6-5 with TRBJ1-5; D is ambiguous. The ends were cut back, 6 bases at V and 2 bases at J, with 14 bases in the middle. The CDR3 runs 15 residues. Germline CDR1 MNHEY, CDR2 SVGAGI. CDR3 sequence reads: CASSPHRRGNQPQHF. The CDR3, as DNA: TGTGCCAGCAGCCCACATCGACGGGGCAATCAGCCCCAGCATTTT.

V is TRBV9 and J is TRBJ2-7; 8 positions match TRBD2. CDR1 is SGDLS and CDR2 is YYNGEE in the germline V gene. With 4 bases clipped from V and 5 bases from J, the junction kept 11 bases outside the gene matches. The length of the CDR3 is 15 residues. The CDR3 DNA is TGTGCCAGCAGCTTCGGAAGCGGGAGACTCGACGAGCAGTACTTC. This gives the protein CASSFGSGRLDEQYF.

The gene calls are TRBV5-1 and TRBJ2-7; TRBD1 aligns across 9 bases. With V trimmed by 2 bases and J by 0 bases, 6 bases remained unmatched. There are 16 residues in the CDR3. Germline V lookup: CDR1 SGHRS, CDR2 YFSETQ. The CDR3 sequence: CASSFGGQGISYEQYF. The CDR3 DNA reads TGCGCCAGCAGCTTTGGGGGACAGGGCATCTCCTACGAGCAGTACTTC.

The chain carries TRBV2 and TRBJ2-3; TRBD2 matches at 11 bases. J lost 2 bases, V lost 4 bases, and 5 bases had no gene match. The CDR3 totals 16 residues. The V gene's germline CDR1 is SNHLY and CDR2 FYNNEI. The CDR3 sequence: CASSGGTSGYTDTQYF. The CDR3 DNA reads TGTGCCAGCAGTGGGGGGACTAGCGGTTACACAGATACGCAGTATTTT.

V usage is TRBV6-5 and J usage is TRBJ2-7; D call uncertain. The V end was cut by 6 bases, the J end by 6 bases, with 18 bases between. The CDR3 is 14 residues long. Germline CDR1 is MNHEY and CDR2 is SVGAGI. In DNA form, the CDR3 reads TGTGCCAGCAGAAGGCTGACTTCGTGGAGCGAGCAGTACTTC. It is translated as CASRRLTSWSEQYF.

The chain is built from TRBV2 and TRBJ1-2; 8 positions agree with TRBD1. The germline gives CDR1 SNHLY, CDR2 FYNNEI. V lost 2 bases, J lost 7 bases, and 9 bases stayed unmatched. The CDR3 contains 15 residues. The CDR3: CASSELAGGEFGYTF. The CDR3 region has the DNA TGTGCCAGCAGTGAATTGGCAGGGGGCGAGTTTGGCTACACCTTC.

There are many counts of this clone. The chain carries TRBV28 and TRBJ1-4, with D perhaps TRBD1 (6 bases). Germline assignment: CDR1 MDHEN and CDR2 SYDVKM. The CDR3 extends over 18 amino acids. The ends were cut back, 5 bases at V and 3 bases at J, with 22 bases in the middle. CDR3 sequence: CASSTTGQTLGANEKLFF. The CDR3 region has the DNA TGTGCCAGCAGTACTACGGGACAAACCCTTGGGGCTAATGAAAAACTGTTTTTT.